These T cell receptor beta chains were read from a single sample in a study of control samples from healthy donors and cancer patients. Sequenced by immunoSEQ multiplex PCR; TCRdb stores in-frame clones only, minus some. The sample has 130,000 or so clones, around 90% seen once. Sequenced sample: blood. Receptor source: a man aged 50-59 years in good health. Each CDR3 is given with its conserved first and last residue. A D gene is named only where the DNA matches it firmly. Clone size is shown for a subset of rows, as once, few, many or a class of expanded clone.

abundance	d_gene	v_gene	j_gene	CDR3nt	CDR3aa
-	-	TRBV27	TRBJ1-2	TGTGCCAGCAGTTTTGCGGGCCTCAACTATGGCTACACCTTC	CASSFAGLNYGYTF
-	-	TRBV5-6	TRBJ1-6	TGTGCCAGCAGCTTGGAAGGGAGCGGGGTAAATTCACCCCTCCACTTT	CASSLEGSGVNSPLHF
-	-	TRBV3-1/TRBV3-2	TRBJ1-6	TGTGCCAGCAGTGGACAGCTATATAATTCACCCCTCCACTTT	CASSGQLYNSPLHF
-	TRBD1	TRBV5-8	TRBJ1-2	TGTGCCAGCAGCTTGGAACAGGGGGCGAGTGGCTACACCTTC	CASSLEQGASGYTF
-	TRBD1	TRBV18	TRBJ2-3	TGTGCCAGCTCAACCGGACAGGGGCCAACCACAGATACGCAGTATTTT	CASSTGQGPTTDTQYF
-	TRBD1	TRBV9	TRBJ2-7	TGTGCCAGCAGCGGCGCGCCGGGACAGTGGCTCGAGCAGTACTTC	CASSGAPGQWLEQYF
-	-	TRBV5-1	TRBJ2-7	TGCGCCAGCAGCGAACCCTCTCTTGGCGAGCAGTACTTC	CASSEPSLGEQYF
few	-	TRBV7-2	TRBJ2-2	TGTGCCAGCAGCTTAGGGCAGAACACCGGGGAGCTGTTTTTT	CASSLGQNTGELFF
-	-	TRBV6-6	TRBJ2-3	TGTGCCAGCAGTTACCCCTCAGGTCCAGATACGCAGTATTTT	CASSYPSGPDTQYF
once	-	TRBV9	TRBJ1-3	TGTGCCAGCAGCCCAAACCGACCAACAGGCCCCTCTGGAAACACCATATATTTT	CASSPNRPTGPSGNTIYF
-	TRBD1	TRBV9	TRBJ1-2	TGTGCCAGCGACCAACCGGGACAGGGGAAATATGGCTACACCTTC	CASDQPGQGKYGYTF
once	-	TRBV12-3/TRBV12-4	TRBJ2-2	TGTGCCAGCAGGTTGGGCACCGGGGAGCTGTTTTTT	CASRLGTGELFF
few	TRBD2	TRBV5-1	TRBJ2-1	TGCGCCAGCAGCTTGAGGACTAGCGCCTACAATGAGCAGTTCTTC	CASSLRTSAYNEQFF
once	-	TRBV11-2	TRBJ1-1	TGTGCCAGCAGCTTAGATCTCGGGGGCCCTAACACTGAAGCTTTCTTT	CASSLDLGGPNTEAFF
-	TRBD1	TRBV5-1	TRBJ2-5	TGCGCCAGCAGCCCCCCGGGACAGGGAGAGACCCAGTACTTC	CASSPPGQGETQYF
-	-	TRBV11-3	TRBJ2-5	TGTGCCAGCAGCTTATCCCGGCAGACACAAGAGACCCAGTACTTC	CASSLSRQTQETQYF
-	TRBD1	TRBV11-2	TRBJ1-2	TGTGCCAGCAGCTTAGAGGTGACAGGGGATGGCTACACCTTC	CASSLEVTGDGYTF
-	TRBD2	TRBV27	TRBJ2-3	TGTGCCAGCAGTCCTGGGACTAGCGGGGGGCTTACAGATACGCAGTATTTT	CASSPGTSGGLTDTQYF
once	-	TRBV6-5	TRBJ2-3	TGTGCCAGCAGTTACGGGGGGGCAGCGACAGATACGCAGTATTTT	CASSYGGAATDTQYF
-	-	TRBV20-1	TRBJ2-3	TGCAGTGCTAGTATCCATGCCACAGATACGCAGTATTTT	CSASIHATDTQYF
-	TRBD1	TRBV6-2/TRBV6-3	TRBJ1-2	TGTGCCAGCAGTCCGGAACCGGGACAGGGGGGCTATGGCTACACCTTC	CASSPEPGQGGYGYTF
-	-	TRBV9	TRBJ1-5	TGTGCCAGCAGTCTTAAGGCAGGGTACAATCAGCCCCAGCATTTT	CASSLKAGYNQPQHF
-	-	TRBV6-2/TRBV6-3	TRBJ2-1	TGTGCCAGCAGCCCCAGGTTACGCTCCTACAATGAGCAGTTCTTC	CASSPRLRSYNEQFF
-	TRBD1	TRBV19	TRBJ1-1	TGTGCCAGTAAACAGGGGGCAACTGAAGCTTTCTTT	CASKQGATEAFF
many	TRBD1	TRBV24-1	TRBJ2-7	TGTGCCACCAGTGATTTGAAGCAGGGGGCGAACTACGAGCAGTACTTC	CATSDLKQGANYEQYF
-	TRBD2	TRBV27	TRBJ2-5	TGTGCCAGCAATCCTCCTGGACTAGCGCAAGAGACCCAGTACTTC	CASNPPGLAQETQYF
-	TRBD1	TRBV3-1/TRBV3-2	TRBJ1-6	TGTGCCAGCAGCCCCGACAGGGTTTCACCCCTCCACTTT	CASSPDRVSPLHF
-	-	TRBV6-6	TRBJ2-7	TGTGCCAGCAGCCCACAGGGTACCTACGAGCAGTACTTC	CASSPQGTYEQYF
-	TRBD1	TRBV6-5	TRBJ1-2	TGTGCCAGCAATGCATACGGACAGGGGGTCGGCTACACCTTC	CASNAYGQGVGYTF
-	-	TRBV11-2	TRBJ1-2	TGTGCCAGCAGCCCCCACGACGGGGGCGATGGCTACACCTTC	CASSPHDGGDGYTF
-	-	TRBV11-1	TRBJ2-2	TGTGCCAGCAGCTTCCGCAGGGCGGGCGGGGAGCTGTTTTTT	CASSFRRAGGELFF
-	-	TRBV5-1	TRBJ1-3	TGCGCCAGCAGCCCTGACAGAGCTGGAAACACCATATATTTT	CASSPDRAGNTIYF
-	-	TRBV6-5	TRBJ1-1	TGTGCCAGCAGTTACGGGGCCAACCGGAACACTGAAGCTTTCTTT	CASSYGANRNTEAFF
few	-	TRBV5-1	TRBJ2-2	TGCGCCAGCAGCTGGAGGGCCGGGGAGCTGTTTTTT	CASSWRAGELFF
-	-	TRBV29-1	TRBJ1-2	TGCAGCGTCAGAGTTTCGAACTATGGCTACACCTTC	CSVRVSNYGYTF
-	TRBD2	TRBV6-2/TRBV6-3	TRBJ2-1	TGTGCCAGCAGTTACTCACTAGCGGTCGGAGGTCACAATGAGCAGTTCTTC	CASSYSLAVGGHNEQFF
-	-	TRBV5-4	TRBJ1-1	TGTGCCAGCAGTTACGGGACGGCCACTGAAGCTTTCTTT	CASSYGTATEAFF
-	-	TRBV23-1	TRBJ1-1	TGCGCCAGCAGTCAATCATGGGGGGGCACTGAAGCTTTCTTT	CASSQSWGGTEAFF
-	-	TRBV7-2	TRBJ2-7	TGTGCCAGCAGCTTAATCCTTTACGAGCAGTACTTC	CASSLILYEQYF
-	-	TRBV6-2/TRBV6-3	TRBJ1-2	TGTGCCAGCAGTTACGGCCCGGGACGCCAAGTGGGCGGCTACACCTTC	CASSYGPGRQVGGYTF
-	-	TRBV4-3	TRBJ1-2	TGCGCCAGCAGCCAAGACCCTTCTGATGGCTACACCTTC	CASSQDPSDGYTF
-	-	TRBV6-2/TRBV6-3	TRBJ1-5	TGTGCCAGCAGTTATAGGGGTCTTTATAGCAATCAGCCCCAGCATTTT	CASSYRGLYSNQPQHF